A single sample gave rise to the 18 T cell receptor beta chains below, sequenced in a study of CD8+ T cells in alopecia areata. Treatment noted: oral pan-JAK inhibitor, 5-10 mg twice daily. RNA extraction and reverse transcription yielded cDNA as sequencing template. Generated by immunoSEQ multiplex PCR, the TCRdb table keeps only in-frame clones and is missing some. The table records about 190,000 clones, about 60% of them present only once. Sequences were derived from CD4+ T cells sorted from blood, sampled at week 4, from a patient treated with tofacitinib. The origin of the receptors is a human donor with alopecia areata.

J is TRBJ2-5 and V is TRBV19, with TRBD2 matching over 9 bases. V lost 10 bases and J lost 1; bases outside the gene matches: 7. Germline values: CDR1 LNHDA, CDR2 SQIVND (reference sequence). This CDR3 has 14 residues. The CDR3, as DNA: TGTGCCACTAAGACTAGCGGAACCCAAGAGACCCAGTACTTC. Translating it yields CATKTSGTQETQYF.

The chain carries TRBV9 and TRBJ2-1; TRBD1 agrees at 7 bases. Germline V gene lookup returns CDR1 SGDLS and CDR2 YYNGEE. This CDR3 has 15 amino acids. The V and J ends lost 0 bases and 1 base, in that order; junction bases with no gene match: 1. Written as DNA, the CDR3 is TGTGCCAGCAGCGTAGGGGGACAGTCCTACAATGAGCAGTTCTTC. It encodes CASSVGGQSYNEQFF.

The chain joins TRBV2 to TRBJ1-5; TRBD1 matches 9 bases. The V gene's germline CDR1 is SNHLY and CDR2 FYNNEI. The CDR3 runs to 14 residues. The V segment lost 4 bases and the J segment 9 bases; nucleotides outside the gene matches: 7. CDR3 in amino acids: CASSGQGGLRPQHF. The CDR3 DNA reads as TGTGCCAGCAGTGGACAGGGGGGTTTACGGCCCCAGCATTTT.

The chain joins TRBV4-1 to TRBJ2-5; D gene uncertain. Germline CDR1 and CDR2: MGHRA and YSYEKL. Between the trimmed V and J ends, which lost 4 bases and 2 bases, there was a span of 14 bases. The CDR3 extends over 15 amino acids. The CDR3 sequence is CASSPREVGQETQYF. CDR3 in DNA: TGCGCCAGCAGCCCAAGAGAGGTAGGACAAGAGACCCAGTACTTC.

This clone was observed a single time. The chain is built from TRBV5-1 and TRBJ2-1; D uncertain. Germline V gene lookup returns CDR1 SGHRS and CDR2 YFSETQ. Trimming cost V 2 bases and J 5 bases, with 2 bases left between them. The CDR3 spans 11 residues. CDR3 sequence: CASSFDNEQFF. The CDR3 DNA sequence: TGCGCCAGCAGCTTTGACAATGAGCAGTTCTTC.

V is TRBV6-5 and J is TRBJ2-7, with TRBD2 as a possible D gene (7 bases). The CDR3 sequence is 11 residues long. With 6 bases removed from V and 11 bases from J, the gap between germline ends came to 14 bases. CDR1 is MNHEY and CDR2 is SVGAGI in the germline V gene. Written as DNA, the CDR3 is TGTGCCAGCAGCGCGGGGGCTAGGAAGTACTTC. Amino acid sequence: CASSAGARKYF.

This clone appeared many times. The chain carries TRBV4-2 and TRBJ2-7; no definite D call. The CDR3 contains 16 residues. Trimming left V 3 bases short and J 1 base short, with 16 bases between. Germline-derived CDR1 and CDR2 are LGHNA and YNFKEQ. The CDR3 bases are TGTGCCAGCAGCCATTCCGAAGGAAGACCTTCCTACGAGCAGTACTTC. Protein sequence: CASSHSEGRPSYEQYF.

This clone has a single count. The chain is built from TRBV6-5 and TRBJ2-4; a weak D match, TRBD1 (6 bases). Germline V gene sequence: CDR1 MNHEY, CDR2 SVGAGI. V was pared by 6 bases and J by 1 base, with 10 bases between. The CDR3 is 14 amino acids. CDR3 loop: CASRIQGAKNIQYF. The CDR3 DNA sequence: TGTGCCAGCAGAATACAGGGTGCCAAAAACATTCAGTACTTC.

The rearrangement uses TRBV30 and TRBJ1-2, with D hard to call. Germline CDR1 reads GTSNPN; CDR2 reads SVGIG (reference sequence). The CDR3 totals 10 residues. V lost 0 bases to trimming and J lost 11 bases, with 7 bases between them. The CDR3: CAWSVDSYTF. The CDR3 nucleotides are TGTGCCTGGAGTGTCGACTCTTACACCTTC. The variable domain in full, with the rest retrieved from reference TRBV30 and TRBJ1-2, is SQTIHQWPATLVQPVGSPLSLECTVEGTSNPNLYWYRQAAGRGLQLLFYSVGIGQISSEVPQNLSASRPQDRQFILSSKKLLLSDSGFYLCAWSVDSYTFGSGTRLTVV.

This clone occurred a few times. This CDR3 reads CASSSPDRLTGELFF. The CDR3 DNA is TGTGCCAGCAGCTCCCCGGACAGGCTCACCGGGGAGCTGTTTTTT. This chain connects TRBV7-9 to TRBJ2-2; the match to TRBD1 covers 7 bases. The CDR3 contains 15 residues. Germline V lookup: CDR1 SEHNR, CDR2 FQNEAQ (reference sequence). Trimming cost V 4 bases and J 4 bases; bases outside gene matches: 6.

The chain carries TRBV25-1 and TRBJ2-3, with unresolved D. The germline V and J ends were trimmed by 2 bases and 4 bases, with 10 bases remaining between them. CDR3 size: 14 residues. Germline V CDR1 and CDR2: MGHDK, SYGVNS. The CDR3 sequence: CASSERNGADTQYF. The CDR3 region has the DNA TGTGCCAGCAGTGAAAGGAATGGAGCAGATACGCAGTATTTT.

The chain recombines TRBV29-1 with TRBJ2-7, with 7 bases matching TRBD1. CDR1 and CDR2 (germline): SQVTM, ANQGSEA. Trimming took 7 bases from V and 6 from J; bases not matched to a gene: 12. The CDR3 totals 13 residues. The CDR3: CSASTGLGSEQYF. The CDR3 DNA reads as TGCAGCGCCTCGACAGGGTTAGGCAGCGAGCAGTACTTC.

This clone has only a few counts. The chain uses TRBV5-1 and TRBJ2-1; possible D gene TRBD1, 5 bases. Germline V lookup: CDR1 SGHRS, CDR2 YFSETQ. Trimming left V 0 bases short and J 0 bases short, with 13 bases between. There are 17 residues in the CDR3. The CDR3 reads CASSLGRTSSSYNEQFF. CDR3 sequence (DNA): TGCGCCAGCAGCTTGGGTCGGACATCGAGCTCCTACAATGAGCAGTTCTTC.

This clone has only a few counts. This sequence joins TRBV7-2 and TRBJ2-1; D is possibly TRBD2 (5 bases). This CDR3 spans 15 amino acids. V was pared by 5 bases and J by 6 bases, with 17 bases between. CDR1 and CDR2 (germline): SGHTA, FQGNSA. CDR3 amino acids: CASSPTSGILNEQFF. CDR3 nucleotides: TGTGCCAGCAGCCCAACCTCGGGGATACTCAATGAGCAGTTCTTC.

This clone was found a few times. The rearrangement joins TRBV30 to TRBJ2-1; D gene unclear. The CDR3 covers 13 residues. The germline CDR1 and CDR2 sequences are GTSNPN and SVGIG (reference sequence). Trimming cost V 0 bases and J 4 bases, with 7 bases left between them. CDR3 DNA: TGTGCCTGGAGTGTCTTCCTATACAATGAGCAGTTCTTC. Amino acid sequence: CAWSVFLYNEQFF.

V and J are TRBV9 and TRBJ1-2, with a tentative D call TRBD1 (6 bases). Germline CDR1 is SGDLS and CDR2 is YYNGEE. The CDR3 loop spans 15 amino acids. Deletions cut 1 base from V and 5 bases from J, with 15 bases between. As DNA, the CDR3 is TGTGCCAGCAGCGTATCGGGGCAGGGGCTTTATGGCTACACCTTC. Its translation: CASSVSGQGLYGYTF.

The CDR3 nucleotides read TGTGCCAGCAGCTTGAGGAACAATGAGCAGTTCTTC. It encodes CASSLRNNEQFF. The V call is TRBV7-2, the J call TRBJ2-1; D remains ambiguous. Trimming stripped 3 bases from V and 5 bases from J, with 5 bases between. The CDR3 extends over 12 amino acids. Germline CDR1 is SGHTA and CDR2 is FQGNSA.

The chain is built from TRBV5-6 and TRBJ1-2; 7 bases are shared with TRBD1. Trimming took 4 bases from V and 8 from J; bases not matched to a gene: 14. The CDR3 runs to 15 residues. Germline V lookup: CDR1 SGHDT, CDR2 YYEEEE. The CDR3 loop is CASSQTGLPTGGYTF. For the CDR3, the DNA is TGTGCCAGCAGCCAGACAGGGCTCCCCACAGGGGGCTACACCTTC.